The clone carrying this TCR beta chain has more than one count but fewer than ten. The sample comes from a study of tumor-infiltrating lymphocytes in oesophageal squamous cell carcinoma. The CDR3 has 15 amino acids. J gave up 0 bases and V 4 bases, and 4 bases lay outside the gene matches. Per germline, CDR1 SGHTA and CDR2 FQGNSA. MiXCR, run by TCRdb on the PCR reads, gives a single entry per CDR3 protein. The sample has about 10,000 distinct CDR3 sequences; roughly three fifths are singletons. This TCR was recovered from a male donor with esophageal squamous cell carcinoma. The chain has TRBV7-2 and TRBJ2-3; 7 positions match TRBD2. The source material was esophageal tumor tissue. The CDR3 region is CASSSKRGSTDTQYF. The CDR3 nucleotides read TGTGCCAGCAGCTCGAAGCGGGGCAGCACAGATACGCAGTATTTT. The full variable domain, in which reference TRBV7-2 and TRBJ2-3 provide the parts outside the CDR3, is GAGVSQSPSNKVTEKGKDVELRCDPISGHTALYWYRQSLGQGLEFLIYFQGNSAPDKSGLPSDRFSAERTGGSVSTLTIQRTQQEDSAVYLCASSSKRGSTDTQYFGPGTRLTVL.